The clone carrying this T cell receptor (beta chain) is large. Antigen unknown. The data were taken from a study of CD8+ T cells in alopecia areata. Regarding the study as a whole: Normal skin contains resident alphabeta T cells, and these are also sequenced in scalp samples. Normal scalp had lower clonality than lesional scalp, with alopecia totalis/universalis lesions showing this most strongly.

A FACSAria was used to sort CD4+ and CD8+ T cells. These cells came from PBMCs. cDNA reverse transcribed from extracted RNA served as the sequencing template. Repertoires were generated with immunoSEQ multiplex PCR, while TCRdb's copy carries only in-frame clones and drops some. The table includes about 110,000 clones, roughly 64% detected once. Germline values: CDR1 MDHEN, CDR2 SYDVKM. This CDR3 comprises 18 residues. J gave up 0 bases and V 7 bases, and 14 bases lay outside the gene matches. The sequencing sample was made of CD8+ T cells sorted from blood. The TCR originated in a human donor in good health. This chain links TRBV28 with TRBJ1-5; 8 nucleotides agree with TRBD1. CDR3 in DNA: TGTGCCAGCAAAAGGGGGACAGGAGAAAGGGTTAGCAATCAGCCCCAGCATTTT. Translated, it gives CASKRGTGERVSNQPQHF.